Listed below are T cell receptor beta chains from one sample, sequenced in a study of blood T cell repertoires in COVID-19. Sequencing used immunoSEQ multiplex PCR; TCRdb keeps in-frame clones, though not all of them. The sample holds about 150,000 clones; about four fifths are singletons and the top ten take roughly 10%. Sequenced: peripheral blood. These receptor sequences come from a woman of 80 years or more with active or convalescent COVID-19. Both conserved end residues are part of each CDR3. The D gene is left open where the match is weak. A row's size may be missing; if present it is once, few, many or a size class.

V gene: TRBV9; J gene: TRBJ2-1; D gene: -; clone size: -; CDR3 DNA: TGTGCCAGCACCCGCCGGGAGTGGGAGTTAAGTAATGAGCAGTTCTTC; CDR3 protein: CASTRREWELSNEQFF
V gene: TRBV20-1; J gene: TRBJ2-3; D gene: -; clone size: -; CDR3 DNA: TGCAGTGAGGGAGGACAAGTTACGCAGTATTTT; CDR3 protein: CSEGGQVTQYF
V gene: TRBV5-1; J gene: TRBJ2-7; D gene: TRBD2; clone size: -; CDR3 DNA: TGCGCCAGCAGCTTGGACCCGTCTCAAGCGGGATCCTACGAGCAGTACTTC; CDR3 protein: CASSLDPSQAGSYEQYF
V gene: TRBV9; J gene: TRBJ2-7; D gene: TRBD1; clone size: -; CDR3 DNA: TGTGCCAGCAGCGTAGAAGGGACAGGGGTCCTAAAGCCCTACGAGCAGTACTTC; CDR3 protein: CASSVEGTGVLKPYEQYF
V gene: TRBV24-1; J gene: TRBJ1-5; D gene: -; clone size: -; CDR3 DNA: TGTGCCACCAGTGCGCAGGGCCCAAATCAGCCCCAGCATTTT; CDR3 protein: CATSAQGPNQPQHF
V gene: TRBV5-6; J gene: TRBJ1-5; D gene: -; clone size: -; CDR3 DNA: TGTGCCAGCAGCTTGGGGTCGGTTAGCAATCAGCCCCAGCATTTT; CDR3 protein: CASSLGSVSNQPQHF
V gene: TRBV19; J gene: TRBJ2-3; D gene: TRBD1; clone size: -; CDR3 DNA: TGTGCCAGTCGCCAGGGGGAGGATACGCAGTATTTT; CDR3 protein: CASRQGEDTQYF
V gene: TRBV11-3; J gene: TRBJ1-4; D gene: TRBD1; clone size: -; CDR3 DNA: TGTGCCAGCAGCCTACCGGCGGACAGGGGGAGTGAAAAACTGTTTTTT; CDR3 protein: CASSLPADRGSEKLFF
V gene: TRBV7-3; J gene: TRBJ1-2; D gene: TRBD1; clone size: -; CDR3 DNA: TGTGCCAGCAGCTTAACACAGACAGGGGTGGGCTACACCTTC; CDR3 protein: CASSLTQTGVGYTF
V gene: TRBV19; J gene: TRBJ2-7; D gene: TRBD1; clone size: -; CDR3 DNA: TGTGCCAGTAGTATAGATCTTGGGACAGGGCTCTCCTACGAGCAGTACTTC; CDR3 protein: CASSIDLGTGLSYEQYF
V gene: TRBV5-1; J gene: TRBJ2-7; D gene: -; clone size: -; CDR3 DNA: TGCGCCAGCAGCTTTGGTAGCTCCTACGAGCAGTACTTC; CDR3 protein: CASSFGSSYEQYF
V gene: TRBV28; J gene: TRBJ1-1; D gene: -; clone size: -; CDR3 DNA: TGTGCCAGCAGTTTACCGGGGGATCGGACTGAAGCTTTCTTT; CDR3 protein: CASSLPGDRTEAFF
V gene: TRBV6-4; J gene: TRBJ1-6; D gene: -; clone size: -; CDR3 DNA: TGTGCCAGCAGTGCCGTCTTCCGGGATTCACCCCTCCACTTT; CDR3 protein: CASSAVFRDSPLHF
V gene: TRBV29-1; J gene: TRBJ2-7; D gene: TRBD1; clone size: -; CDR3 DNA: TGCAGCGCCGGGGTAGGGGGCGCTTACGAGCAGTACTTC; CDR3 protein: CSAGVGGAYEQYF
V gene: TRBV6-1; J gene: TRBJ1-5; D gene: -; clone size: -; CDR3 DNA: TGTGCCAGCAGTGATCGCGGGGGGTGGCAGCCCCAGCATTTT; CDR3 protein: CASSDRGGWQPQHF
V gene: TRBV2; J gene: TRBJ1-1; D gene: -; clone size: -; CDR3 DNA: TGTGCCAGCAGTGATATGGGGCTGGTCACTGAAGCTTTCTTT; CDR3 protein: CASSDMGLVTEAFF
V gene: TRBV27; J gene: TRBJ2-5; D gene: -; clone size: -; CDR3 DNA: TGTGCCAGCACCCTACGGGGAGACCGACGGGAGACCCAGTACTTC; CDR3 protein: CASTLRGDRRETQYF
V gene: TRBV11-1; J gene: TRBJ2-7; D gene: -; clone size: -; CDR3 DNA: TGTGCCAGCAGCTCCCCCGGTCAAACAGGATCCTACGAGCAGTACTTC; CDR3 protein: CASSSPGQTGSYEQYF
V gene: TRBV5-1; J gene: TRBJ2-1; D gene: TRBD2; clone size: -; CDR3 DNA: TGCGCCAGCAGCTTGGGCGGGGGGGACAATGAGCAGTTCTTC; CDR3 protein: CASSLGGGDNEQFF
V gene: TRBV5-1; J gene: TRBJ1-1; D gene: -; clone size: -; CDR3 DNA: TGCGCCAGCAGCTTGGCCTCGAGGGACACTGAAGCTTTCTTT; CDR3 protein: CASSLASRDTEAFF
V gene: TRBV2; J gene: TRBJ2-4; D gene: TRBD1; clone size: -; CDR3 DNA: TGTGCCAGCGCGGACAGGGGGCAACCCCTGCAGTACTTC; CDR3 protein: CASADRGQPLQYF
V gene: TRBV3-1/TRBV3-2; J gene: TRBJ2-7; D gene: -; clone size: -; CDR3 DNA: TGTGCCAGCAGCCACCTGGGAGAACGCTACGAGCAGTACTTC; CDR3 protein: CASSHLGERYEQYF
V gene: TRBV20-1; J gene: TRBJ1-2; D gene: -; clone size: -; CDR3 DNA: TGCAGTGCTAGTGAGGGCCCCGTTGGCCACACCTTC; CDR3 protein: CSASEGPVGHTF
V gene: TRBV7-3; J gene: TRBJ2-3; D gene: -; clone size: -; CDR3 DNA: TGTGCCAGCAGCCGAACAGGATCTAGCACAGATACGCAGTATTTT; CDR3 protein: CASSRTGSSTDTQYF
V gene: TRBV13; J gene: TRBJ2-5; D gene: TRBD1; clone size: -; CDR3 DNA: TGTGCCAGCAGCTCTCGGGACAGGCAAGAGACCCAGTACTTC; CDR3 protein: CASSSRDRQETQYF
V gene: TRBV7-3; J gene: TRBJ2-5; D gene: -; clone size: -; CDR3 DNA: TGTGCCAGCAGCTTAAGGCCAGGGAACCAAGAGACCCAGTACTTC; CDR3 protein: CASSLRPGNQETQYF
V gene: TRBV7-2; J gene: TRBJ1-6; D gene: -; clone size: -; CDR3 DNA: TGTGCCAGCAGCTTACCGAGCTCCTATAATTCACCCCTCCACTTT; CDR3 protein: CASSLPSSYNSPLHF
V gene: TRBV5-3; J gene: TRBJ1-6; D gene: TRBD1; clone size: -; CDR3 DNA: TGTGCCAGAAGCTTGGGGACAGGGGGATCACCCCTCCACTTT; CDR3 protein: CARSLGTGGSPLHF
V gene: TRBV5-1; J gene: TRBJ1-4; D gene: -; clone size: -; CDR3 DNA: TGCGCCAGCAGCCGCACGGGTTCTAATGAAAAACTGTTTTTT; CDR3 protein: CASSRTGSNEKLFF
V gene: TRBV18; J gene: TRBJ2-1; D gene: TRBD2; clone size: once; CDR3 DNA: TGTGCCAGCTCCCCCCCCACTAGCGGAATATACAATGAGCAGTTCTTC; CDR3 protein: CASSPPTSGIYNEQFF
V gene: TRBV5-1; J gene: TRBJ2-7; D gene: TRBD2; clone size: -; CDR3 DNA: TGCGCCAGCAGCTTGAAACTAGCGGGAATCGATGCCTACGAGCAGTACTTC; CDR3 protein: CASSLKLAGIDAYEQYF
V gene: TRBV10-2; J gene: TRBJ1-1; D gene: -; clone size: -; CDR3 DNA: TGCGCCAGCAGTCTAGGGGCCGCTGAAGCTTTCTTT; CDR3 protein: CASSLGAAEAFF
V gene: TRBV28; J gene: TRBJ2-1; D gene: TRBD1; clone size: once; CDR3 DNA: TGTGCCAGCAGGGCCACGACAGGGCTCGACTACAATGAGCAGTTCTTC; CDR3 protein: CASRATTGLDYNEQFF
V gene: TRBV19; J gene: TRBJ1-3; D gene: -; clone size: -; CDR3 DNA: TGTGCCAGTACCACTCTTCTCCGAGGCTCTGGAAACACCATATATTTT; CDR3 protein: CASTTLLRGSGNTIYF
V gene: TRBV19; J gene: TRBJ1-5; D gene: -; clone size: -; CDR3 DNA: TGTGCCAGTAGTATAGAGGGCCCAATTAATCAGCCCCAGCATTTT; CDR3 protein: CASSIEGPINQPQHF
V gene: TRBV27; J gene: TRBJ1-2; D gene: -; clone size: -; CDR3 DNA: TGTGCCAGCAGAGGAGAAATCTATGGCTACACCTTC; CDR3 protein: CASRGEIYGYTF
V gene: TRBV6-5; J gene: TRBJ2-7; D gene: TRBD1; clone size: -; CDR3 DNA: TGTGCCAGCAGGTGGACCGGGACAGAGTCCTACGAGCAGTACTTC; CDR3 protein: CASRWTGTESYEQYF
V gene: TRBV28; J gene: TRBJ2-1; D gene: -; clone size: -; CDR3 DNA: TGTGCCAGCAGTCCCAAGGGACTTGCGGCCTACAATGAGCAGTTCTTC; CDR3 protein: CASSPKGLAAYNEQFF
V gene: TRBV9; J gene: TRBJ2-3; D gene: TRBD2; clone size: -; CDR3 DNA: TGTGCCAGCAGCGTAGGGGGAGCGGGAGCCCCAGATACGCAGTATTTT; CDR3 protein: CASSVGGAGAPDTQYF
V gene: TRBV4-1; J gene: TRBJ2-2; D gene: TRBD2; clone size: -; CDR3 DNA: TGCGCCAGCAGCACCAAGCTGACTAGCGTCGGCACCGGGGAGCTGTTTTTT; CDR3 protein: CASSTKLTSVGTGELFF
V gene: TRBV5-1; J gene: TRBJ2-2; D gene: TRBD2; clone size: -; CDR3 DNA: TGCGCCAGCAGCTTCGCGCTAGCGGGAGCCACCGGGGAGCTGTTTTTT; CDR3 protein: CASSFALAGATGELFF
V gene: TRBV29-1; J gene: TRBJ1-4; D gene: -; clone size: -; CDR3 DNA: TGCAGCGGTGGACAGCCCGAAAAACTGTTTTTT; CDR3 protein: CSGGQPEKLFF
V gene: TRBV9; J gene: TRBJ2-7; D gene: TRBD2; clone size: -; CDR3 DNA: TGTGCCAGCAGCGTACGCGGGGGTTTAGCAGTCGAGCAGTACTTC; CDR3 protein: CASSVRGGLAVEQYF
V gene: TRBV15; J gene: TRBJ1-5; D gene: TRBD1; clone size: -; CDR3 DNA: TGTGCCACCAGCAAGCGACAGGGACATCAGCCCCAGCATTTT; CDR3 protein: CATSKRQGHQPQHF
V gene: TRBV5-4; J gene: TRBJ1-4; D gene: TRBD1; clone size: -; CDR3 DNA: TGTGCCAGCAGCTCTCGAGAAGGACAGGGGGGTGAAAAACTGTTTTTT; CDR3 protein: CASSSREGQGGEKLFF
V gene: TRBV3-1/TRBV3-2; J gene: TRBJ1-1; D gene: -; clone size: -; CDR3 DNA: TGTGCCAGCAGCCAATATGACAGGACTGAAGCTTTCTTT; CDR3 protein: CASSQYDRTEAFF
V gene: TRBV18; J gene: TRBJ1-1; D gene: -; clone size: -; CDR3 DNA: TGTGCCAGCTCACCACCGGGGAGAATCTACACTGAAGCTTTCTTT; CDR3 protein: CASSPPGRIYTEAFF
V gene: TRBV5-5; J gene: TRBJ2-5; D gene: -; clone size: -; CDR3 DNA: TGTGCCAGCAGCTTAAGCGGTAGACAAGAGACCCAGTACTTC; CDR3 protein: CASSLSGRQETQYF
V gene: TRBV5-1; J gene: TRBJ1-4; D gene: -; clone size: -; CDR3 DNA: TGCGCCAGCAGCCCAGCGGTGGAGAGGGATGCTAATGAAAAACTGTTTTTT; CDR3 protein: CASSPAVERDANEKLFF
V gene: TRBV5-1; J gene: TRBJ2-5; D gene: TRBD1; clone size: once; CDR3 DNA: TGCGCCAGTAACCGGGACAGACAAGAGACCCAGTACTTC; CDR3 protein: CASNRDRQETQYF
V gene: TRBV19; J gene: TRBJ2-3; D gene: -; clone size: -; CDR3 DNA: TGTGCCAGTAGACCGACTAGCACAGATACGCAGTATTTT; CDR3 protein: CASRPTSTDTQYF
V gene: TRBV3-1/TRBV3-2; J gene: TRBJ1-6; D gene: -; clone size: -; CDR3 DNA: TGTGCCAGCAGCCAAGCGGGGGTATATAATTCACCCCTCCACTTT; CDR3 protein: CASSQAGVYNSPLHF
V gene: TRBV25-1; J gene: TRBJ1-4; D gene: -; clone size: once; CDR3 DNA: TGTGCCAGCAGTGAACAGATTACAACTAATGAAAAACTGTTTTTT; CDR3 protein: CASSEQITTNEKLFF
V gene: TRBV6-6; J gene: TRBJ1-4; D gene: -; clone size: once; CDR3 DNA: TGTGCCAGCAGTTACATGACTAGCTTTGAAAAACTGTTTTTT; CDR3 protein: CASSYMTSFEKLFF
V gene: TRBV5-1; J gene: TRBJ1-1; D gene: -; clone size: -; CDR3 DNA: TGCGCCAGCAGCTTGGAGGGCAGGGATTCCGCTGAAGCTTTCTTT; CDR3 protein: CASSLEGRDSAEAFF
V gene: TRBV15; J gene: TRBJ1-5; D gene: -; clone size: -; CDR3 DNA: TGTGCCACCAGCAGAGATCCAGGGGCGGATCAGCCCCAGCATTTT; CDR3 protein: CATSRDPGADQPQHF
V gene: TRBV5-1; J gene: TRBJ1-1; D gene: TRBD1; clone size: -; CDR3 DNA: TGCGCCAGCAGCATCGTACAGGGGACTGAAGCTTTCTTT; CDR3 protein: CASSIVQGTEAFF
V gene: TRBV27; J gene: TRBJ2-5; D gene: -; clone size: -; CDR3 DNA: TGTGCCAGCAGTTCCCAGTATGTCCTCCAAGAGACCCAGTACTTC; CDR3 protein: CASSSQYVLQETQYF
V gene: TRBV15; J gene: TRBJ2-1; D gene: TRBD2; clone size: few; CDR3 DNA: TGTGCCACCAGCAGGCCTACTAGCGGGAGAGGGTATGAGCAGTTCTTC; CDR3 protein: CATSRPTSGRGYEQFF
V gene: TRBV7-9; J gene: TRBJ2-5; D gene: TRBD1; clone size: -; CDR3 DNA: TGTGCCAGCAGCCGGACAGGGTGGGAGACCCAGTACTTC; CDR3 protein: CASSRTGWETQYF